This record looks at one TCR beta chain sequence and its context. The time point is: blood 2 weeks post-SBRT. This sample's treatment: 15 Gy SBRT to primary tumor, nephrectomy 4 weeks later. TCRdb keeps only in-frame clones here, not all; method: immunoSEQ multiplex PCR. The repertoire holds 120,000 or so clones, with about 88% as singletons. This CDR3 region has 15 residues. Trimming cost V 7 bases and J 0 bases, with 13 bases left between them. Germline assignment: CDR1 LNHDA and CDR2 SQIVND (reference sequence). The data were obtained in a study of radiation and T cells in renal cell carcinoma. This receptor was identified in a woman aged 70-85 years with renal cell carcinoma. Sequenced material: blood, taken from a patient whose treatment included radiotherapy and nephrectomy. The chain joins TRBV19 to TRBJ1-3; D gene uncertain. In DNA, the CDR3 is TGTGCCAGTAAGGATGGGGAGCTCTCTGGAAACACCATATATTTT. It translates to CASKDGELSGNTIYF. Full variable domain (missing parts from reference TRBV19 and TRBJ1-3): DGGITQSPKYLFRKEGQNVTLSCEQNLNHDAMYWYRQDPGQGLRLIYYSQIVNDFQKGDIAEGYSVSREKKESFPLTVTSAQKNPTAFYLCASKDGELSGNTIYFGEGSWLTVV.